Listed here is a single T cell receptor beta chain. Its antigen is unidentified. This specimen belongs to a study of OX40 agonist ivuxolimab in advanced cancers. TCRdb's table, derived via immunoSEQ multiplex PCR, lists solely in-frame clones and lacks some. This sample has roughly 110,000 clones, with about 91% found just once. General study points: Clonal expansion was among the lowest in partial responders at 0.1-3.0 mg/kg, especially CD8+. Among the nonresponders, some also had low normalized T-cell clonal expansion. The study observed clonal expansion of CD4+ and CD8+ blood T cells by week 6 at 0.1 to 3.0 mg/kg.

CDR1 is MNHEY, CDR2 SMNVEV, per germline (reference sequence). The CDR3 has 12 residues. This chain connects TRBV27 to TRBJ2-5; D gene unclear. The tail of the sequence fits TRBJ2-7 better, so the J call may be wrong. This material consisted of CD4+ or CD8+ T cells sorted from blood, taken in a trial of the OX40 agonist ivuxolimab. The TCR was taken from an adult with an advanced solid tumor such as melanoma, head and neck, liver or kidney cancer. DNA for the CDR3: TGTGCCACCCGCCTCCCCTCCTACGAGCAGTACTTC. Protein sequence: CATRLPSYEQYF.